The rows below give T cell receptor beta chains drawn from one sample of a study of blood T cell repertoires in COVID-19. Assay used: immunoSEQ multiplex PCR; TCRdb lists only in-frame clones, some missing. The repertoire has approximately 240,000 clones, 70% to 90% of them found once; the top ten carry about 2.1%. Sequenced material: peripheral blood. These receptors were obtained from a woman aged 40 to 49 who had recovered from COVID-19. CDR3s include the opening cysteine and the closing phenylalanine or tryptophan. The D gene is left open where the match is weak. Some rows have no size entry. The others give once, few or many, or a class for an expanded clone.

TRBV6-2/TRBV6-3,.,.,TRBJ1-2,CASSYPKTGSNYGYTF,TGTGCCAGCAGTTACCCTAAGACAGGCTCGAACTATGGCTACACCTTC
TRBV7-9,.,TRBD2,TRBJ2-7,CASSFQSGARDEQYF,TGTGCCAGCAGCTTTCAGAGCGGGGCCAGAGACGAGCAGTACTTC
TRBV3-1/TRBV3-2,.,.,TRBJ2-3,CASSQEYPAEVGDTQYF,TGTGCCAGCAGCCAAGAATACCCCGCAGAGGTGGGAGATACGCAGTATTTT
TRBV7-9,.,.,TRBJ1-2,CASSKSRDNGGYTF,TGTGCCAGCAGCAAATCCAGGGACAACGGTGGCTACACCTTC
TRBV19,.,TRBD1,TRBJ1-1,CASSFNRGGTEAFF,TGTGCCAGTAGTTTCAACAGGGGCGGCACTGAAGCTTTCTTT
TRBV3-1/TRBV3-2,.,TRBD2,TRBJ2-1,CASSQDGGRAGNEQFF,TGTGCCAGCAGCCAAGATGGCGGGAGGGCCGGCAATGAGCAGTTCTTC
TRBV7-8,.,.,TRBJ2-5,CASSLVQGKTQYF,TGTGCCAGCAGCTTAGTACAGGGTAAGACCCAGTACTTC
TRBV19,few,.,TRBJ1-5,CASEQGSAHNQPQHF,TGTGCCAGCGAACAGGGATCAGCGCACAATCAGCCCCAGCATTTT
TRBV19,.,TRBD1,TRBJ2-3,CASSTLQGAPPTDTQYF,TGTGCCAGTAGTACTCTGCAGGGGGCCCCCCCCACAGATACGCAGTATTTT
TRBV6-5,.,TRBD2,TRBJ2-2,CASTDAGRGAGELFF,TGTGCCAGCACAGACGCAGGGAGGGGAGCCGGGGAGCTGTTTTTT
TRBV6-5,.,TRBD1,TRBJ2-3,CASRDRGLSDTQYF,TGTGCCAGCAGGGACAGGGGATTGTCAGATACGCAGTATTTT
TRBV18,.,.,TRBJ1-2,CASSQETDYGYTF,TGTGCCAGCTCTCAAGAGACAGACTATGGCTACACCTTC
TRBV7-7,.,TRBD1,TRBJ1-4,CASSSDRVSEKLFF,TGTGCTAGCAGCTCGGACAGGGTGTCTGAAAAACTGTTTTTT
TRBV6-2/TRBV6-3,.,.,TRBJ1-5,CASSSTGYSNQPQHF,TGTGCCAGCAGTTCGACAGGCTATAGCAATCAGCCCCAGCATTTT
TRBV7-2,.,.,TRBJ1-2,CASSQTVNYGYTF,TGTGCCAGCAGTCAGACAGTCAACTATGGCTACACCTTC
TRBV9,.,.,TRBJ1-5,CASSSDPGLGNQPQHF,TGTGCCAGCAGCTCCGACCCGGGGTTAGGCAATCAGCCCCAGCATTTT
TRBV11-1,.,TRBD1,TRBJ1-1,CASSSGTGGGTEAFF,TGTGCCAGCAGCTCAGGGACAGGGGGAGGCACTGAAGCTTTCTTT
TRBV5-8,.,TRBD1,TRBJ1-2,CASSQGQGRHYGYTF,TGTGCCAGCAGCCAAGGACAGGGGAGGCACTATGGCTACACCTTC
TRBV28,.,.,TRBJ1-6,CASSPGIDPRNSPLHF,TGTGCCAGCAGTCCGGGGATAGACCCGAGGAATTCACCCCTCCACTTT
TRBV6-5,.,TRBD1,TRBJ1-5,CASSLGTGGNQPQHF,TGTGCCAGCAGTCTCGGGACAGGAGGCAATCAGCCCCAGCATTTT
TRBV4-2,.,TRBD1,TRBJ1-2,CASSQGQGNDYGYTF,TGTGCCAGCAGCCAAGGACAGGGTAACGACTATGGCTACACCTTC
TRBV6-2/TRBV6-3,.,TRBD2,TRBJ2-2,CASSTQTSGRGTGELFF,TGTGCCAGCAGTACCCAGACTAGCGGGAGGGGAACCGGGGAGCTGTTTTTT
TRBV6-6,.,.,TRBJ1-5,CASRDGQPQWVAQHF,TGTGCCAGCAGGGACGGACAGCCTCAATGGGTTGCCCAGCATTTT
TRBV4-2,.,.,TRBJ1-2,CASSLANKVGYGYTF,TGTGCCAGCAGCCTAGCTAATAAGGTCGGCTATGGCTACACCTTC
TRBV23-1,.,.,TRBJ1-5,CASSQRRDSNQPQHF,TGCGCCAGCAGTCAACGGAGGGACAGCAATCAGCCCCAGCATTTT
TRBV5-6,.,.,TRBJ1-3,CASSLVTGTSGNTIYF,TGTGCCAGCAGCTTGGTGACAGGTACCTCTGGAAACACCATATATTTT
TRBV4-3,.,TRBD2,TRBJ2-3,CASSQDWGGGGDTQYF,TGCGCCAGCAGCCAAGATTGGGGGGGAGGCGGGGATACGCAGTATTTT
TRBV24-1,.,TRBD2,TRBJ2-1,CATSRTSDMNEQFF,TGTGCCACCAGTCGGACTAGCGACATGAATGAGCAGTTCTTC
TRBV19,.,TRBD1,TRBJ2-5,CASSKGQGVSETQYF,TGTGCCAGTAGTAAGGGACAGGGTGTATCAGAGACCCAGTACTTC
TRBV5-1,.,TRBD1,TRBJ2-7,CASSLGSGTGVYEQYF,TGCGCCAGCAGCTTGGGTTCCGGGACAGGGGTTTACGAGCAGTACTTC
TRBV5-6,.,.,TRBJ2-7,CASSPLGGDGSVYEQYF,TGTGCCAGCAGCCCGCTAGGCGGGGACGGGTCGGTCTACGAGCAGTACTTC
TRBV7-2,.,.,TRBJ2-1,CASSSSRRVNEQFF,TGTGCCAGCAGTTCGTCTAGGAGGGTGAATGAGCAGTTCTTC
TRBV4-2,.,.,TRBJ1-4,CASSQTPTVNEKLFF,TGTGCCAGCAGCCAGACCCCGACAGTTAATGAAAAACTGTTTTTT
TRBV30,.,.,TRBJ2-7,CAWSRTRAPSSSYEQYF,TGTGCCTGGAGTCGGACGCGGGCCCCCTCCAGCTCCTACGAGCAGTACTTC
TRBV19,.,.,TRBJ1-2,CATEDRNYGYTF,TGTGCCACCGAAGACAGAAACTATGGCTACACCTTC
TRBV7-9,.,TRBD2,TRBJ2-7,CASSLASGGATYEQYF,TGTGCCAGCAGCTTAGCGAGCGGGGGGGCTACCTACGAGCAGTACTTC
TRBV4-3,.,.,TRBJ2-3,CASSPYTGSTDTQYF,TGCGCCAGCAGCCCCTACACAGGGAGCACAGATACGCAGTATTTT
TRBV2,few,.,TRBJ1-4,CASSVDRKATNEKLFF,TGTGCCAGCAGTGTCGACAGAAAAGCAACTAATGAAAAACTGTTTTTT
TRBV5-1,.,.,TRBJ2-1,CASSLLVYNEQFF,TGCGCCAGCAGCTTGCTTGTTTACAATGAGCAGTTCTTC
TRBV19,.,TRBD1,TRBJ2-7,CASSIQDRGWDEQYF,TGTGCCAGTAGTATCCAGGACAGGGGGTGGGACGAGCAGTACTTC
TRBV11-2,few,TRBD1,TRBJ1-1,CASSLDRGTEAFF,TGTGCCAGCAGCTTGGACAGGGGAACTGAAGCTTTCTTT
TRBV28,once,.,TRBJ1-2,CASTQGPYGYTF,TGTGCCAGCACTCAGGGTCCCTATGGCTACACCTTC
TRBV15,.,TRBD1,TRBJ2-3,CATSRDRGRTDTQYF,TGTGCCACCAGCAGGGACAGGGGGCGGACAGATACGCAGTATTTT
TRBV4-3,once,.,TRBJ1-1,CASSSPYTEAFF,TGCGCCAGCAGCAGCCCTTACACTGAAGCTTTCTTT
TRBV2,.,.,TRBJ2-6,CASSYGLRGANVLTF,TGTGCCAGCAGTTACGGACTACGGGGGGCCAACGTCCTGACTTTC
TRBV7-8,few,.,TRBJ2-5,CASSPFPFETQYF,TGTGCCAGCAGCCCCTTCCCTTTTGAGACCCAGTACTTC
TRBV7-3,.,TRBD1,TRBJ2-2,CASSLSFGTGITGELFF,TGTGCCAGCAGCTTAAGTTTCGGGACAGGGATCACCGGGGAGCTGTTTTTT
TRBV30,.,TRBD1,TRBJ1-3,CAWSVRGGRNTIYF,TGTGCCTGGAGTGTACGAGGGGGCCGAAACACCATATATTTT
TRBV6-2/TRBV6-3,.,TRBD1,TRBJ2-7,CASSDPPDRVYEQYF,TGTGCCAGCAGTGATCCTCCGGACAGGGTCTACGAGCAGTACTTC
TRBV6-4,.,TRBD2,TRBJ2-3,CASSDEGSGGTTDTQYF,TGTGCCAGCAGTGATGAGGGTAGCGGGGGCACCACAGATACGCAGTATTTT
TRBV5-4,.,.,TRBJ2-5,CASSLAQGGQETQYF,TGTGCCAGCAGCTTGGCCCAAGGGGGCCAAGAGACCCAGTACTTC
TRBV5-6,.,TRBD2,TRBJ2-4,CASSFLAGAKNIQYF,TGTGCCAGCAGCTTTCTAGCGGGAGCCAAAAACATTCAGTACTTC
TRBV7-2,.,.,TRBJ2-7,CASSSGASYEQYF,TGTGCCAGCAGCTCAGGGGCCTCCTACGAGCAGTACTTC
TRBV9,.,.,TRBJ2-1,CASSPGGSGISSYNEQFF,TGTGCCAGCAGCCCCGGTGGTAGCGGTATCAGCTCCTACAATGAGCAGTTCTTC
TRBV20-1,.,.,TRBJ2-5,CSASSGLAFRETQYF,TGCAGTGCTAGTTCGGGCCTAGCTTTTCGCGAGACCCAGTACTTC